The TCR beta chain described here comes from a study of regulatory T cells in long-lasting Graves disease. Time point of the sample: persistent/refractory GD, antithyroid drugs over 5 years with positive TRAb. Extracted RNA from PBMCs served as the source of the TCR library. With regard to this clonotype: Antigen unknown.

The TCR beta library used iRepertoire HTBI primers with Arm-PCR amplification of CDR3. Study processing details: Sequenced samples collectively carried 60 to 75 TRBV and some 15 TRBJ segments. TCRdb passed the multiplex PCR reads through MiXCR, listing each CDR3 protein once. TCRdb's processing, not the authors' own work, is the source of the V and J calls. The repertoire holds roughly 430,000 distinct CDR3 sequences, around 20% seen once, with more than 13% in the top ten. Points from the study as a whole: Persistent Graves' patients showed a TCR diversity that was lower than that of newly diagnosed ones.

The ends were cut back, 7 bases at V and 4 bases at J, with 19 bases in the middle. This CDR3 is built from 16 residues. CDR1 SGHAT and CDR2 FQNNGV come from the germline V gene. Sample: peripheral blood mononuclear cells (PBMCs), taken when the disease was refractory, from a patient treated with antithyroid drugs. V and J are TRBV11-2 and TRBJ2-2; the D gene is possibly TRBD1 (7 bases). This receptor was identified in a female donor with Graves disease. For the CDR3, the DNA is TGTGCCAGCAACGACGGTCGGCAGGGGGGCACCGGGGAGCTGTTTTTT. Its protein product is CASNDGRQGGTGELFF. Based on the CDR3 plus reference TRBV11-2 and TRBJ2-2, the full variable domain is EAGVAQSPRYKIIEKRQSVAFWCNPISGHATLYWYQQILGQGPKLLIQFQNNGVVDDSQLPKDRFSAERLKGVDSTLKIQPAKLEDSAVYLCASNDGRQGGTGELFFGEGSRLTVL.